Each of the 32 T cell receptor beta chains below was sequenced from the same sample in a study of spatial heterogeneity in lung cancer. Time point given: sample taken at primary tumor resection. Whole RNA obtained from tumor, nontumor lung or frozen PBMC underwent sequencing without sorting. MiXCR, applied by TCRdb to the 5' RACE reads, yields one record per CDR3 protein. Counted here are tens of thousands of distinct CDR3 sequences, over 8.5% occurring once; the ten biggest clones make up less than 8.5%. The sequencing here drew on PBMCs, taken at surgery. The receptors derive from a male donor with early-stage non-small cell lung cancer.

The chain is built from TRBV12-3 or TRBV12-4 and TRBJ2-3; 10 bases align to TRBD2. The CDR3 is 16 amino acids. V trimming: 3 bases; J trimming: 6 bases; junction bases outside the gene matches: 9. The CDR3 nucleotides are TGTGCCAGCAGTTTTCGCCTAGCGGGAGTTTATGATACGCAGTATTTT. Translating it yields CASSFRLAGVYDTQYF.

This clonotype has a handful of counts. J is TRBJ2-5 and V is TRBV28; 8 bases fit TRBD1. CDR1 is MDHEN and CDR2 is SYDVKM in the germline V gene. The length of the CDR3 is 15 residues. The J segment lost 3 bases and the V segment lost 5 bases, leaving 8 bases of the junction unmatched. CDR3 region: CASSIRRDRKETQYF. The CDR3 DNA reads TGTGCCAGCAGTATACGCCGGGACAGGAAAGAGACCCAGTACTTC. Supplemented by reference TRBV28 and TRBJ2-5, the full variable domain reads DVKVTQSSRYLVKRTGEKVFLECVQDMDHENMFWYRQDPGLGLRLIYFSYDVKMKEKGDIPEGYSVSREKKERFSLILESASTNQTSMYLCASSIRRDRKETQYFGPGTRLLVL.

Ten or more counts support this clonotype. The genes are TRBV21-1 and TRBJ1-2; TRBD1, the table's D call, lacks a check against the DNA. TRBV21-1 is an annotated pseudogene. CDR3 length equals 17 residues. CDR3 nucleotides: TGTGCCAGCACCATACCCTGGGAGTATGACAGGGGCTATGGCTACACCTTC. Translation: CASTIPWEYDRGYGYTF.

The table lists this clonotype with many counts. The V gene is TRBV6-2 or TRBV6-3, the J gene TRBJ2-1; 7 positions agree with TRBD2. The CDR3 spans 14 residues. Germline V gene lookup returns CDR1 MNHEY and CDR2 SVGEGT. J lost 15 bases, V lost 0 bases, and 11 bases had no gene match. The CDR3 nucleotides are TGTGCCAGCAGTTACTCGAGCGGGGTTTTCCCCCCGTTCTTC. It encodes CASSYSSGVFPPFF.

The chain combines TRBV6-2 or TRBV6-3 with TRBJ1-2; the match to TRBD1 covers 7 bases. The V segment lost 6 bases and the J segment 3 bases; nucleotides outside the gene matches: 4. The CDR3 extends over 13 amino acids. Looked up from germline, CDR1 is MNHEY and CDR2 is SVGEGT. The CDR3 DNA reads as TGTGCCAGCAGCCGGGGACAGTACTATGGCTACACCTTC. Encoded protein: CASSRGQYYGYTF.

The chain joins TRBV27 to TRBJ2-2; perhaps TRBD2 as D (5 bases). V lost 6 bases to trimming and J lost 4 bases, with 21 bases between them. This CDR3 has 17 residues. The V gene's germline CDR1 is MNHEY and CDR2 SMNVEV (reference sequence). CDR3 DNA: TGTGCCAGCAGGCGGGTGGGATTGGGTGAAGGCACCGGGGAGCTGTTTTTT. This translates into CASRRVGLGEGTGELFF.

This clonotype was found a few times. The chain recombines TRBV2 with TRBJ2-5, with D possibly TRBD1 on 6 matching bases. V was pared by 5 bases and J by 4 bases, with 14 bases between. Germline CDR1 and CDR2: SNHLY and FYNNEI. The CDR3 loop spans 14 amino acids. The CDR3 DNA reads TGTGCCAGCAGTACGGACAGACAGACAGAGACCCAGTACTTC. As protein: CASSTDRQTETQYF. Full variable domain (missing parts from reference TRBV2 and TRBJ2-5): EPEVTQTPSHQVTQMGQEVILRCVPISNHLYFYWYRQILGQKVEFLVSFYNNEISEKSEIFDDQFSVERPDGSNFTLKIRSTKLEDSAMYFCASSTDRQTETQYFGPGTRLLVL.

This clonotype has just a few counts. The V gene is TRBV2, the J gene TRBJ2-7; D gene uncertain. V lost 3 bases to trimming and J lost 0 bases, with 6 bases between them. The CDR3 is made up of 13 amino acids. CDR1 is SNHLY and CDR2 is FYNNEI in the germline V gene. The CDR3 spells CASSDGLSYEQYF. CDR3 sequence (DNA): TGTGCCAGCAGTGACGGTCTCTCCTACGAGCAGTACTTC.

This clonotype is labeled as medium-sized. V gene TRBV29-1 combines with J gene TRBJ2-7, with 10 nucleotides matching TRBD2. J gave up 4 bases and V 4 bases, and 4 bases lay outside the gene matches. Germline CDR1 and CDR2: SQVTM and ANQGSEA. The CDR3 consists of 13 residues. The CDR3 is CSVVSSGGYEQYF. CDR3 nucleotides: TGCAGCGTTGTCTCTAGCGGGGGTTACGAGCAGTACTTC.

In its sample, this clonotype was seen many times. The V call is TRBV19, the J call TRBJ1-2, with D perhaps matching TRBD1 (6 bases). The CDR3 is made up of 14 amino acids. The germline V and J ends were trimmed by 2 bases and 5 bases, with 12 bases remaining between them. In germline, CDR1 is LNHDA, CDR2 SQIVND (reference sequence). Written as DNA, the CDR3 is TGTGCCAGTAGTATATCAGGCGGACAGTATGGCTACACCTTC. This translates into CASSISGGQYGYTF.

This clonotype came up many times. The chain has TRBV9 and TRBJ2-7; 7 bases align to TRBD2. The CDR3 contains 15 residues. The junction had 11 bases not matched to a gene; V was cut back by 4 bases and J by 4 bases. From germline, CDR1 is SGDLS and CDR2 YYNGEE. CDR3 nucleotide sequence: TGTGCCAGCAGCCCCTCGGATAGCGGGCTTTACGAGCAGTACTTC. The encoded protein is CASSPSDSGLYEQYF.

V is TRBV6-6 and J is TRBJ2-4; D not certain. The CDR3 covers 11 residues. The germline CDR1 and CDR2 sequences are MNHNY and SVGAGI (reference sequence). V lost 6 bases, J lost 8 bases, and 8 bases lay in between. The CDR3 reads CASSLQDIQYF. Written as DNA, the CDR3 is TGTGCCAGCAGCCTCCAAGACATTCAGTACTTC.

This clonotype was seen more than once but under ten times. The chain combines TRBV7-8 with TRBJ2-7; D is uncertain. V lost 1 base and J 6 bases, leaving 10 bases between the germline ends. The CDR3 covers 13 residues. Germline V gene lookup returns CDR1 SGHVS and CDR2 FQNEAQ. The CDR3: CASSLGRQGEQYF. CDR3 sequence (DNA): TGTGCCAGCAGCTTAGGTAGGCAAGGCGAGCAGTACTTC. Full variable domain (missing parts from reference TRBV7-8 and TRBJ2-7): GAGVSQSPRYKVAKRGQDVALRCDPISGHVSLFWYQQALGQGPEFLTYFQNEAQLDKSGLPSDRFFAERPEGSVSTLKIQRTQQEDSAVYLCASSLGRQGEQYFGPGTRLTVT.

This clonotype was seen a handful of times. This chain links TRBV5-1 with TRBJ2-2; 10 bases are shared with TRBD2. V lost 0 bases to trimming and J lost 6 bases; unmatched junction nucleotides: 5. The germline V gene encodes CDR1 SGHRS and CDR2 YFSETQ. This CDR3 has 16 residues. CDR3 sequence (DNA): TGCGCCAGCAGCTTGGTTGCGCTAGCGGGAGCCGGGGAGCTGTTTTTT. It specifies CASSLVALAGAGELFF. Filled out from reference TRBV5-1 and TRBJ2-2, the complete variable domain reads KAGVTQTPRYLIKTRGQQVTLSCSPISGHRSVSWYQQTPGQGLQFLFEYFSETQRNKGNFPGRFSGRQFSNSRSEMNVSTLELGDSALYLCASSLVALAGAGELFFGEGSRLTVL.

There are many counts of this clonotype. V and J are TRBV18 and TRBJ2-3; 9 bases match TRBD2. Germline CDR1 reads KGHSH; CDR2 reads LQKENI. This CDR3 is built from 15 residues. V lost 1 base and J lost 2; bases outside the gene matches: 1. The CDR3 reads CASSPLAGDTDTQYF. CDR3 DNA: TGTGCCAGCTCACCACTAGCGGGGGACACAGATACGCAGTATTTT.

This clonotype has only a few counts. The chain joins TRBV7-2 to TRBJ2-5; possible D gene TRBD2, 5 bases. The germline CDR1 and CDR2 sequences are SGHTA and FQGNSA. The CDR3 has 13 residues. Trimming shortened V by 3 bases and J by 5 bases, and 10 bases separated the two germline ends. CDR3 sequence reads: CASSFAGWETQYF. The CDR3, as DNA: TGTGCCAGCAGCTTTGCGGGTTGGGAGACCCAGTACTTC.

The chain couples TRBV5-1 to TRBJ2-2; possible D gene TRBD2, 5 bases. Germline CDR1 SGHRS, CDR2 YFSETQ. Trimming stripped 4 bases from V and 5 bases from J, with 15 bases between. The CDR3 is 15 residues long. The CDR3 coding sequence is TGCGCCAGCAGCCCGTCCCCAAAGCGGACCGGGGAGCTGTTTTTT. This sequence encodes CASSPSPKRTGELFF.

This clonotype came up many times. The rearrangement links TRBV30 to TRBJ1-3, with D perhaps TRBD1 (5 bases). CDR3 length: 14 residues. Germline values: CDR1 GTSNPN, CDR2 SVGIG (reference sequence). The CDR3 DNA reads TGTGCGCAGCAGGGTACGGCCTCTGGAAACACCATATATTTT. This codes for CAQQGTASGNTIYF.

This clonotype was seen many times. The rearrangement links TRBV20-1 to TRBJ2-1, with 8 bases identical to TRBD1. This CDR3 spans 15 amino acids. Trimming at V came to 2 bases and at J to 8 bases, leaving 11 bases not matched to a gene. Germline assignment: CDR1 DFQATT and CDR2 SNEGSKA (reference sequence). The CDR3 reads CSARPTGALIDEQFF. The CDR3, as DNA: TGCAGTGCTAGACCGACAGGGGCTCTAATCGATGAGCAGTTCTTC.

This chain connects TRBV5-1 to TRBJ2-2, with D possibly matching TRBD2 (6 bases). Germline lookup yields CDR1 SGHRS and CDR2 YFSETQ. The CDR3 consists of 15 residues. The V gene lost 3 bases and the J gene lost 3 bases, with 12 bases spanning the gap. The CDR3 sequence: CASSWASAYTGELFF. CDR3 DNA sequence: TGCGCCAGCAGCTGGGCTAGCGCCTACACCGGGGAGCTGTTTTTT.

In its sample, this clonotype was seen many times. The chain recombines TRBV12-3 or TRBV12-4 with TRBJ1-2; unclear D gene. Trimming removed 3 bases at V and 6 bases at J, with 11 bases between. This CDR3 region has 13 residues. The CDR3 DNA is TGTGCCAGCAGTTTGTTTCAGGTTCATGGCTACACCTTC. Its translation: CASSLFQVHGYTF.

The rearrangement joins TRBV5-1 to TRBJ2-5; TRBD1 is a possible D gene (5 bases). In germline, CDR1 is SGHRS, CDR2 YFSETQ. The CDR3 contains 14 residues. V shed 0 bases and J shed 4 bases, with 10 bases lying between them. DNA of the CDR3: TGCGCCAGCAGCTTGGGGACAAATTCAGAGACCCAGTACTTC. This encodes CASSLGTNSETQYF.

The rearrangement links TRBV12-3 or TRBV12-4 to TRBJ2-2; D call uncertain. The CDR3 runs 13 residues. The V and J ends lost 5 bases and 5 bases respectively, with 9 bases between them. CDR3 sequence: CASSRFETGELFF. For the CDR3, the DNA is TGTGCCAGCAGTCGATTCGAGACCGGGGAGCTGTTTTTT.

Ten or more counts support this clonotype. The rearrangement uses TRBV3-1 and TRBJ1-1; possible D gene TRBD1, 6 bases. The CDR3 is made up of 14 amino acids. CDR1 LGHDT and CDR2 YNNKEL come from the germline V gene (reference sequence). The V gene lost 0 bases and the J gene lost 7 bases, with 12 bases spanning the gap. Here the CDR3 reads CASSQDVRGDEAFF. As DNA, the CDR3 is TGTGCCAGCAGCCAAGATGTCAGGGGTGATGAAGCTTTCTTT.

There are many counts of this clonotype. CDR3 DNA sequence: TGTGCCAGCAGCTTAGGGACGGGGCCTAGCGAGCAGTACTTC. It translates to CASSLGTGPSEQYF. The chain carries TRBV7-8 and TRBJ2-7, with D perhaps TRBD1 or TRBD2 (5 bases each). The V gene lost 1 base and the J gene lost 6 bases, with 13 bases spanning the gap. This CDR3 has 14 residues. From germline, CDR1 is SGHVS and CDR2 FQNEAQ.

The J gene is TRBJ2-3, the V gene TRBV5-4; D gene uncertain. Trimming took off 4 bases at V and 2 bases at J, with 11 bases between the two ends. Germline V gives CDR1 SGHNT, CDR2 YYREEE (reference sequence). The CDR3 extends over 14 amino acids. This CDR3 reads CASSTGRTTDTQYF. CDR3 DNA sequence: TGTGCCAGCAGCACCGGACGGACCACAGATACGCAGTATTTT.

Remarks on this clonotype: A much larger clone lies one base from this, so it may be a read error. CDR3 amino acids: CASAQSGGTDTQYF. CDR3 coding DNA: TGTGCCAGCGCTCAGAGCGGGGGCACAGATACGCAGTATTTT. The chain couples TRBV12-3 or TRBV12-4 to TRBJ2-3; 7 positions agree with TRBD2. Trimming removed 8 bases from V and 1 base from J; junction bases left unmatched: 6. CDR3 size: 14 residues.

This clonotype was observed many times. This sequence joins TRBV7-2 and TRBJ1-1, with 7 bases fitting TRBD1. CDR3 size: 14 residues. Losses at the gene ends were 5 bases for V and 4 bases for J; bases not matched to a gene: 7. Germline V gene data show CDR1 as SGHTA and CDR2 as FQGNSA. CDR3 loop: CASSPPGGGTEAFF. The CDR3 region has the DNA TGTGCCAGCAGCCCCCCAGGGGGAGGCACTGAAGCTTTCTTT.

This clonotype was picked up a small number of times. The chain uses TRBV3-1 and TRBJ1-1; D is ambiguous. This CDR3 has 11 amino acids. Germline V CDR1 and CDR2: LGHDT, YNNKEL (reference sequence). The germline V and J ends were trimmed by 3 bases and 6 bases, with 5 bases remaining between them. The CDR3 loop is CASSQLSEAFF. The CDR3 nucleotides read TGTGCCAGCAGCCAGCTTTCTGAAGCTTTCTTT.

This clonotype was seen more than once but under ten times. The rearrangement links TRBV6-1 to TRBJ2-5; D is possibly TRBD1 (6 bases). Between the trimmed V and J ends, which lost 2 bases and 5 bases, there was a span of 9 bases. CDR3 length: 13 amino acids. Looked up from germline, CDR1 is MNHNS and CDR2 is SASEGT. CDR3 protein: CASSERTAETQYF. Written as DNA, the CDR3 is TGTGCCAGCAGTGAAAGGACAGCGGAGACCCAGTACTTC.

This clonotype appeared many times. The chain joins TRBV7-8 to TRBJ2-7, with D unclear. Trimming took off 5 bases at V and 4 bases at J, with 9 bases between the two ends. In germline, CDR1 is SGHVS, CDR2 FQNEAQ. The CDR3 is 12 residues long. The CDR3 nucleotides are TGTGCCAGCAGCCCTGACCCTTACGAGCAGTACTTC. Translation gives CASSPDPYEQYF.

This clonotype was seen only a few times. The J gene is TRBJ2-7, the V gene TRBV7-2; D uncertain. The CDR3 loop spans 11 amino acids. Trimming took 5 bases from V and 7 from J, leaving 9 bases between them. Germline CDR1 SGHTA, CDR2 FQGNSA. The CDR3: CASSAYLEQYF. The CDR3 DNA follows: TGTGCCAGCAGCGCCTACTTAGAGCAGTACTTC.